The TCR beta chain described here comes from a study of ipilimumab plus nivolumab after autologous stem cell transplantation. Starting 14 to 28 days after autologous transplant, ipilimumab 1 mg/kg was given. Clones were sequenced by immunoSEQ multiplex PCR, and TCRdb holds only the in-frame ones, with some missing. The sample lists some 45,000 clones; approximately 90% were seen once. The sequences come from PBMCs, collected in a trial of ipilimumab plus nivolumab as post-transplant consolidation. The sequence was collected from a male donor with multiple myeloma.

CDR3 nucleotides: TGTGCCAGCAGCTTAGTCCCCACAGCGGGAGGGCAAGATACGCAGTATTTT. This sequence encodes CASSLVPTAGGQDTQYF. The chain has TRBV7-8 and TRBJ2-3, with 10 bases matching TRBD2. Germline lookup yields CDR1 SGHVS and CDR2 FQNEAQ. V lost 1 base and J lost 5; bases outside the gene matches: 9. This CDR3 region has 17 residues.